The 29 T cell receptor beta chains listed next were all sequenced from one sample in a study of T cells in Graves' hyperthyroidism and ophthalmopathy. It was RNA transcripts that yielded the amplified TCR beta CDR3 regions. An initial round of RT-PCR targeting the TCR CDR3 relied on the HTBI primer set. TCRdb processed the multiplex PCR reads anew with MiXCR; each CDR3 protein has one entry. This repertoire shows about 420,000 distinct CDR3 sequences, roughly an eighth found once; its top ten account for 5.3%. The sample consisted of blood. Receptors were obtained from a woman aged 18 to 35 with Graves' hyperthyroidism.

This clonotype was recorded many times. The chain uses TRBV7-8 and TRBJ1-1; D perhaps matches TRBD1 (6 bases). The CDR3 loop spans 14 amino acids. Trimming pared 1 base from V and 2 bases from J, leaving 8 bases between. Germline loops: CDR1 SGHVS, CDR2 FQNEAQ. CDR3 in DNA: TGTGCCAGCAGCTTAGGGACAGCTAACACTGAAGCTTTCTTT. Protein sequence: CASSLGTANTEAFF.

The chain employs TRBV6-5 and TRBJ2-4; 9 bases fit TRBD2. Trimming cost V 0 bases and J 7 bases; bases outside gene matches: 7. CDR3 length: 16 amino acids. Germline V gene lookup returns CDR1 MNHEY and CDR2 SVGAGI. CDR3 in DNA: TGTGCCAGCAGTTACTCAGGCGGGAGGGCCGTGAACATTCAGTACTTC. This codes for CASSYSGGRAVNIQYF.

This clonotype was recorded many times. V gene TRBV12-3 or TRBV12-4 combines with J gene TRBJ2-7, with 7 nucleotides matching TRBD1. Trimming removed 7 bases from V and 4 bases from J; junction bases left unmatched: 7. This CDR3 has 13 amino acids. In nucleotides, the CDR3 is TGTGCCAGCAATTCGGGACAGTCATACGAGCAGTACTTC. As protein: CASNSGQSYEQYF.

This clonotype was found many times. V gene TRBV7-8 combines with J gene TRBJ2-7; weak D call: TRBD1 (6 bases). Between the trimmed V and J ends, which lost 4 bases and 6 bases, there was a span of 13 bases. Per germline, CDR1 SGHVS and CDR2 FQNEAQ. This CDR3 contains 13 residues. CDR3 protein: CASSYTTGGEQYF. The CDR3 DNA reads TGTGCCAGCAGCTACACGACAGGTGGCGAGCAGTACTTC.

This chain uses TRBV5-6 with TRBJ1-3; D is uncertain. Germline values: CDR1 SGHDT, CDR2 YYEEEE. The CDR3 contains 14 residues. V dropped 4 bases and J dropped 0 bases, with 8 bases sitting between them. The CDR3 nucleotides are TGTGCCAGCAGCACTGCGGCCTCTGGAAACACCATATATTTT. The encoded protein is CASSTAASGNTIYF.

This chain connects TRBV27 to TRBJ2-7; D is possibly TRBD2 (5 bases). V lost 3 bases and J lost 0, with 21 bases in between. CDR3 length: 18 residues. Germline V lookup: CDR1 MNHEY, CDR2 SMNVEV (reference sequence). In nucleotides, the CDR3 is TGTGCCAGCAGTTTCGGGATAATAGACTTACTACGCTCCTACGAGCAGTACTTC. Translation: CASSFGIIDLLRSYEQYF.

This clonotype was counted only a few times. The CDR3 DNA is TGTGCCAGCTCCCCTCTGGTAAACACCGGGGAGCTGTTTTTT. This translates into CASSPLVNTGELFF. The V and J genes are TRBV7-9 and TRBJ2-2; D gene unclear. CDR3 length: 14 amino acids. V lost 8 bases and J 2 bases, leaving 12 bases between the germline ends. Per the germline V gene, CDR1 is SEHNR and CDR2 is FQNEAQ (reference sequence).

This clonotype has at least ten counts. The genes are TRBV7-9 and TRBJ1-1, with 9 bases that match TRBD1. J was trimmed by 10 bases and V by 5 bases; bases with no gene match: 11. Germline V CDR1 and CDR2: SEHNR, FQNEAQ (reference sequence). The CDR3 runs to 14 residues. As DNA, the CDR3 is TGTGCCAGCAGCGCCCGGACAGGGGCGACCCGAGCTTTCTTT. Protein: CASSARTGATRAFF.

At least ten counts were recorded for this clonotype. This chain uses TRBV28 with TRBJ2-7; perhaps TRBD2 as D (6 bases). Deletions cut 5 bases from V and 6 bases from J, with 11 bases between. The CDR3 is made up of 12 amino acids. The germline V gene has CDR1 MDHEN and CDR2 SYDVKM. CDR3 protein: CASSPGGVEQYF. For the CDR3, the DNA is TGTGCCAGCAGTCCAGGAGGGGTCGAGCAGTACTTC.

This clonotype was seen repeatedly, ten times or more. This chain joins TRBV7-2 and TRBJ2-6; no reliable D call. The germline gives CDR1 SGHTA, CDR2 FQGNSA. V was clipped by 5 bases and J by 4 bases, with 12 bases between them. The CDR3 runs 15 residues. The CDR3 sequence is CASSPGRTGANVLTF. In DNA, the CDR3 is TGTGCCAGCAGCCCCGGACGGACCGGGGCCAACGTCCTGACTTTC.

At least ten counts were recorded for this clonotype. The chain joins TRBV27 to TRBJ2-1, with 12 bases that match TRBD2. V was pared by 6 bases and J by 5 bases, with 8 bases of the junction left unmatched. Germline loops: CDR1 MNHEY, CDR2 SMNVEV (reference sequence). There are 16 residues in the CDR3. CDR3 bases: TGTGCCAGCAGGGAGATAGGACTAGCGGGAAACAATGAGCAGTTCTTC. Amino acid sequence: CASREIGLAGNNEQFF.

This clonotype has ten or more counts. The chain carries TRBV20-1 and TRBJ2-7; TRBD2 matches at 8 bases. The V gene's germline CDR1 is DFQATT and CDR2 SNEGSKA (reference sequence). Trimming at V came to 1 base and at J to 3 bases, leaving 8 bases not matched to a gene. CDR3 length: 15 amino acids. The CDR3 region is CSARAQGLADYEQYF. CDR3 in DNA: TGCAGTGCTAGAGCGCAAGGACTAGCCGACTACGAGCAGTACTTC.

V usage is TRBV6-2 or TRBV6-3 and J usage is TRBJ2-7, with 16 bases identical to TRBD2. Per the germline V gene, CDR1 is MNHEY and CDR2 is SVGEGT. V was clipped by 6 bases and J by 7 bases; unmatched bases: 6. The CDR3 is 15 residues long. The CDR3 loop reads CASRSGLAGGQEQYF. The DNA of the CDR3 is TGTGCCAGCAGGTCGGGACTAGCGGGAGGGCAAGAGCAGTACTTC.

This clonotype was observed many times. This rearrangement joins TRBV16 to TRBJ1-1; 7 bases are a match to TRBD1. The J segment lost 7 bases and the V segment lost 5 bases, leaving 10 bases of the junction unmatched. There are 14 residues in the CDR3. The germline gives CDR1 KGHSY, CDR2 FQNENV. CDR3 sequence reads: CASSAQGPFLEAFF. The CDR3, as DNA: TGTGCCAGCAGCGCACAGGGGCCCTTTCTTGAAGCTTTCTTT.

This clonotype has ten or more counts. The CDR3, as DNA: TGTGCCAGCAGTTTAGCCCGGGCCGACCTGTACTATGGCTACACCTTC. This gives the protein CASSLARADLYYGYTF. V gene TRBV28 combines with J gene TRBJ1-2; D ambiguous. Germline CDR1 MDHEN, CDR2 SYDVKM. Trimming removed 2 bases at V and 3 bases at J, with 16 bases between. This CDR3 comprises 16 residues.

The table lists this clonotype with many counts. The chain joins TRBV20-1 to TRBJ2-7; maybe TRBD2 (6 bases). V lost 4 bases, J lost 3 bases, and 13 bases lay in between. The germline V gene has CDR1 DFQATT and CDR2 SNEGSKA (reference sequence). CDR3 length equals 13 residues. The CDR3 is CSAKGLANYEQYF. As DNA, the CDR3 is TGCAGTGCTAAGGGGCTAGCGAACTACGAGCAGTACTTC.

This clonotype was seen ten or more times. The rearrangement uses TRBV12-3 or TRBV12-4 and TRBJ2-1; TRBD2 agrees at 9 bases. J was trimmed by 13 bases and V by 5 bases; bases with no gene match: 21. This CDR3 region has 17 residues. The CDR3 is CASSGTVPLAGQWNQFF. The CDR3 DNA sequence: TGTGCCAGCAGTGGGACCGTTCCTCTAGCGGGGCAGTGGAACCAGTTCTTC.

This clonotype was observed a handful of times. The chain has TRBV7-8 and TRBJ1-3; no clear D gene. Trimming removed 5 bases at V and 0 bases at J, with 11 bases between. This CDR3 spans 15 amino acids. Germline CDR1 is SGHVS and CDR2 is FQNEAQ. The CDR3 region has the DNA TGTGCCAGCAGCCCGAGATTGAGCTCTGGAAACACCATATATTTT. This codes for CASSPRLSSGNTIYF. The full variable domain, in which reference TRBV7-8 and TRBJ1-3 provide the parts outside the CDR3, is GAGVSQSPRYKVAKRGQDVALRCDPISGHVSLFWYQQALGQGPEFLTYFQNEAQLDKSGLPSDRFFAERPEGSVSTLKIQRTQQEDSAVYLCASSPRLSSGNTIYFGEGSWLTVV.

This clonotype was detected ten times or more. This chain connects TRBV28 to TRBJ2-7; 8 bases fit TRBD2. Germline V lookup: CDR1 MDHEN, CDR2 SYDVKM. Trimming took 3 bases from V and 0 from J; bases not matched to a gene: 7. CDR3 length: 16 amino acids. CDR3 sequence reads: CASSFQLADSSYEQYF. CDR3 in DNA: TGTGCCAGCAGTTTCCAACTAGCGGACAGCTCCTACGAGCAGTACTTC.

This clonotype was detected many times. The rearrangement joins TRBV11-3 to TRBJ2-7; 8 bases line up with TRBD2. The CDR3 consists of 16 residues. The germline V gene encodes CDR1 SGHNT and CDR2 YENEEA. Trimming took 5 bases from V and 9 from J; bases not matched to a gene: 18. CDR3 DNA sequence: TGTGCCAGCAGCGGGAGGGCGCCTAGCGGGCGATTCGGGCAGTACTTC. This codes for CASSGRAPSGRFGQYF.

This clonotype occurred many times. V is TRBV20-1 and J is TRBJ1-5; a possible D gene is TRBD1 (5 bases). The CDR3 totals 13 residues. Trimming took off 7 bases at V and 2 bases at J, with 12 bases between the two ends. Germline V lookup: CDR1 DFQATT, CDR2 SNEGSKA (reference sequence). The CDR3 loop reads CSVPVGGNQPQHF. CDR3 nucleotides: TGCAGTGTTCCAGTGGGGGGCAATCAGCCCCAGCATTTT.

This clonotype came up a few times. The chain is built from TRBV6-2 or TRBV6-3 and TRBJ2-7; TRBD2 matches 10 bases. This CDR3 region has 18 residues. Germline CDR1 and CDR2: MNHEY and SVGEGT. The V gene end was trimmed by 5 bases and the J gene end by 4 bases; junction bases not matched to a gene: 17. CDR3 DNA: TGTGCCAGCAGTACCGATGAGCTTAGCGGGAGGCCCCTTTACGAGCAGTACTTC. Its translation: CASSTDELSGRPLYEQYF.

Only a few counts were recorded for this clonotype. The chain is built from TRBV20-1 and TRBJ1-1, with a tentative D call TRBD1 (5 bases). In germline, CDR1 is DFQATT, CDR2 SNEGSKA (reference sequence). This CDR3 is built from 12 residues. Trimming removed 3 bases from V and 4 bases from J, with 9 bases in between. In nucleotides, the CDR3 is TGCAGTGCTAGTGGGGGGTTCACTGAAGCTTTCTTT. Its translation: CSASGGFTEAFF.

The chain employs TRBV14 and TRBJ2-7; a possible D gene is TRBD1 (6 bases). Trimming took 4 bases from V and 2 from J, leaving 15 bases between them. Germline loops: CDR1 SGHDN, CDR2 FVKESK. This CDR3 contains 15 residues. Written as DNA, the CDR3 is TGTGCCAGCAGCCCCCTAGGGGGAACAGCCTACGAGCAGTACTTC. Protein product: CASSPLGGTAYEQYF.

This clonotype was picked up one time. The gene calls are TRBV2 and TRBJ1-6, with TRBD1 as a possible D gene (6 bases). Germline CDR1 and CDR2: SNHLY and FYNNEI. The CDR3 is 17 residues long. Between the trimmed V and J ends, which lost 4 bases and 0 bases, there was a span of 13 bases. The CDR3 sequence is CASSVGGSSSYNSPLHF. CDR3 coding DNA: TGTGCCAGCAGTGTAGGGGGTTCGAGCTCCTATAATTCACCCCTCCACTTT.

This clonotype has ten or more counts. The rearrangement joins TRBV29-1 to TRBJ1-1, with D hard to call. The germline V gene encodes CDR1 SQVTM and CDR2 ANQGSEA. V was trimmed by 1 base and J by 10 bases, leaving 7 bases between them. This CDR3 comprises 10 residues. Written as DNA, the CDR3 is TGCAGCGTTGAAGGCTCCGTAGCTTTCTTT. It specifies CSVEGSVAFF.

This clonotype was observed at least ten times. V and J are TRBV2 and TRBJ2-7, with a weak D call TRBD2 (5 bases). CDR1 and CDR2 from the germline V gene are SNHLY and FYNNEI. With 8 bases removed from V and 4 bases from J, the gap between germline ends came to 9 bases. The CDR3 is 11 residues long. The CDR3 DNA reads as TGTGCCAGCGGGAGTGGTTACGAGCAGTACTTC. Amino acid sequence: CASGSGYEQYF.

This clonotype was found a few times. The gene calls are TRBV20-1 and TRBJ1-2, with 9 bases that match TRBD1. Germline CDR1 reads DFQATT; CDR2 reads SNEGSKA (reference sequence). V was pared by 3 bases and J by 4 bases, with 9 bases of the junction left unmatched. The CDR3 is 15 amino acids. The CDR3 sequence is CSARGNRGQIYGYTF. CDR3 sequence (DNA): TGCAGTGCTAGGGGTAACAGGGGGCAGATCTATGGCTACACCTTC.

This clonotype was picked up a small number of times. V gene TRBV4-1 combines with J gene TRBJ1-2; D is unresolved. The V gene's germline CDR1 is MGHRA and CDR2 YSYEKL. V was trimmed by 6 bases and J by 6 bases, leaving 14 bases between them. The CDR3 runs to 13 residues. The CDR3, as DNA: TGCGCCAGCAGTGGGAGGGCGAAGGATGGCTACACCTTC. It yields the protein CASSGRAKDGYTF.